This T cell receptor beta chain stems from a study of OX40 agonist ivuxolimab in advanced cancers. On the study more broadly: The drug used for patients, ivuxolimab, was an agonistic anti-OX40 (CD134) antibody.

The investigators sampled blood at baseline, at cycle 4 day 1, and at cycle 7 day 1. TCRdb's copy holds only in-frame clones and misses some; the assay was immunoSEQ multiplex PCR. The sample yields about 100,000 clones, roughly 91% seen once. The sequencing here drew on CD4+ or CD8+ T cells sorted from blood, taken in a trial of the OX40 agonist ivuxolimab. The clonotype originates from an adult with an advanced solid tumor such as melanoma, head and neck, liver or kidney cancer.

The CDR3, as DNA: TGTGCCTGGAGGGACCGGGGACAGGGGGACACTGAAGCTTTCTTT. Encoded protein: CAWRDRGQGDTEAFF. The gene calls are TRBV30 and TRBJ1-1; 11 nucleotides agree with TRBD1. The CDR3 contains 15 residues. With V trimmed by 3 bases and J by 3 bases, 6 bases remained unmatched. In germline, CDR1 is GTSNPN, CDR2 SVGIG (reference sequence). Full variable domain (missing parts from reference TRBV30 and TRBJ1-1): SQTIHQWPATLVQPVGSPLSLECTVEGTSNPNLYWYRQAAGRGLQLLFYSVGIGQISSEVPQNLSASRPQDRQFILSSKKLLLSDSGFYLCAWRDRGQGDTEAFFGQGTRLTVV.